The 18 T cell receptor beta chains listed next were all sequenced from one sample in a study of T cell repertoires in cytomegalovirus infection. MiXCR, run by TCRdb on the reads, gives a single entry per CDR3 protein. The table has roughly 500,000 distinct CDR3 sequences, about 33% seen once. Their antigens remain unidentified. The sample consisted of cultured PBMCs, taken from culture after CMV antigen stimulation. The receptors originated from a human donor in good health (CMV status not recorded). Some clones in this sample may be carry-over from other donors' samples.

The chain joins TRBV28 to TRBJ2-1; 10 bases agree with TRBD2. The CDR3 is made up of 16 amino acids. Looked up from germline, CDR1 is MDHEN and CDR2 is SYDVKM. The V gene end was trimmed by 6 bases and the J gene end by 1 base; junction bases not matched to a gene: 6. CDR3 sequence (DNA): TGTGCCAGCAGCATCTCAGCGGGAGGGTCCTACAATGAGCAGTTCTTC. Translating gives CASSISAGGSYNEQFF. Complete variable domain (other parts from reference TRBV28 and TRBJ2-1): DVKVTQSSRYLVKRTGEKVFLECVQDMDHENMFWYRQDPGLGLRLIYFSYDVKMKEKGDIPEGYSVSREKKERFSLILESASTNQTSMYLCASSISAGGSYNEQFFGPGTRLTVL.

This clonotype was counted many times. V gene TRBV7-2 combines with J gene TRBJ1-1; the D is unclear. This CDR3 is built from 12 residues. CDR1 is SGHTA, CDR2 FQGNSA, per germline. V gave up 5 bases and J gave up 11 bases, with 15 bases separating them. The CDR3 sequence is CASSPTTRRAFF. CDR3 bases: TGTGCCAGCAGCCCCACGACCCGTAGGGCTTTCTTT.

The rearrangement joins TRBV20-1 to TRBJ2-5, with a possible D match to TRBD1 (5 bases). Germline-derived CDR1 and CDR2 are DFQATT and SNEGSKA (reference sequence). Trimming stripped 6 bases from V and 5 bases from J, with 22 bases between. The CDR3 spans 15 residues. DNA for the CDR3: TGCAGTGCCCCGCCGATGGGCAGGGCAGTTGAGACCCAGTACTTC. This sequence encodes CSAPPMGRAVETQYF.

The gene calls are TRBV12-3 or TRBV12-4 and TRBJ1-2, with 9 positions matching TRBD1. The CDR3 consists of 14 residues. V lost 6 bases and J lost 5; bases outside the gene matches: 7. DNA of the CDR3: TGTGCCAGCAGAAGGGACAGGGTTTTATATGGCTACACCTTC. It translates to CASRRDRVLYGYTF.

This clonotype was counted a few times. DNA of the CDR3: TGCAGCGTTGAACGGGACTACTACACAGATACGCAGTATTTT. This codes for CSVERDYYTDTQYF. The chain combines TRBV29-1 with TRBJ2-3; 7 bases fit TRBD2. Germline V gene sequence: CDR1 SQVTM, CDR2 ANQGSEA. The CDR3 has 14 residues. V shed 2 bases and J 2 bases; nucleotides not matched to a gene: 4.

The J gene is TRBJ2-1, the V gene TRBV7-3; 7 bases are a match to TRBD1. Looked up from germline, CDR1 is SGHTA and CDR2 is FQGTGA. The V segment lost 0 bases and the J segment 8 bases; nucleotides outside the gene matches: 4. The CDR3 sequence is 14 residues long. In DNA form, the CDR3 reads TGTGCCAGCAGCTTAACCGGGACAGTTGATGAGCAGTTCTTC. Residues: CASSLTGTVDEQFF. Complete variable domain (other parts from reference TRBV7-3 and TRBJ2-1): GAGVSQTPSNKVTEKGKYVELRCDPISGHTALYWYRQSLGQGPEFLIYFQGTGAADDSGLPNDRFFAVRPEGSVSTLKIQRTERGDSAVYLCASSLTGTVDEQFFGPGTRLTVL.

The chain couples TRBV20-1 to TRBJ1-5; TRBD1 matches 7 bases. Losses at the gene ends were 2 bases for V and 6 bases for J; bases not matched to a gene: 1. Germline values: CDR1 DFQATT, CDR2 SNEGSKA (reference sequence). The CDR3 extends over 12 amino acids. The CDR3 is CSARQGGQPQHF. In nucleotides, the CDR3 is TGCAGTGCTAGACAGGGGGGTCAGCCCCAGCATTTT.

This clonotype occurred a few times. V is TRBV4-2 and J is TRBJ1-5, with TRBD1 identical over 7 bases. The CDR3 length is 19 residues. Losses at the gene ends were 2 bases for V and 6 bases for J; bases not matched to a gene: 19. Germline lookup yields CDR1 LGHNA and CDR2 YNFKEQ. Here the CDR3 reads CASSQPLGGAGGMGQPQHF. The CDR3 region has the DNA TGTGCCAGCAGCCAACCCTTGGGGGGTGCAGGGGGTATGGGTCAGCCCCAGCATTTT.

This clonotype was seen a few times. The V call is TRBV6-2 or TRBV6-3, the J call TRBJ2-7, with D unclear. Trimming cost V 4 bases and J 2 bases, with 9 bases left between them. CDR1 and CDR2 (germline): MNHEY, SVGEGT. This CDR3 comprises 13 residues. CDR3 DNA: TGTGCCAGCAGTTCCGATAGGACCTACGAGCAGTACGTC. Translated, it gives CASSSDRTYEQYV.

This chain links TRBV29-1 with TRBJ2-7, with 8 bases lining up with TRBD1. This CDR3 spans 16 amino acids. V lost 4 bases, J lost 3 bases, and 14 bases stayed unmatched. The germline gives CDR1 SQVTM, CDR2 ANQGSEA. In DNA form, the CDR3 reads TGCAGCGTTGCCCGGCAGGGGGCCGGATCGGTCTACGAGCAGTACTTC. Translated: CSVARQGAGSVYEQYF.

The chain couples TRBV7-6 to TRBJ2-5; 14 nucleotides agree with TRBD2. CDR1 is SGHVS, CDR2 FNYEAQ, per germline. CDR3 length equals 16 residues. After removal of 5 bases from V and 3 bases from J, the junction contained 5 bases not matched to a gene. CDR3 amino acids: CASSPETSGREETQYF. The CDR3 DNA reads as TGTGCCAGCAGCCCAGAGACTAGCGGGAGGGAAGAGACCCAGTACTTC.

The rearrangement joins TRBV24-1 to TRBJ2-3, with D perhaps TRBD2 (7 bases). Trimming removed 9 bases at V and 0 bases at J, with 12 bases between. Per the germline V gene, CDR1 is KGHDR and CDR2 is SFDVKD. CDR3 size: 14 residues. The CDR3 region has the DNA TGTGCCACCCAGGGAGGGGGTAGCACAGATACGCAGTATTTT. It encodes CATQGGGSTDTQYF.

The V and J genes are TRBV6-6 and TRBJ1-1; the match to TRBD1 covers 11 bases. Germline V gene sequence: CDR1 MNHNY, CDR2 SVGAGI (reference sequence). This CDR3 region has 14 residues. V lost 6 bases and J lost 7; bases outside the gene matches: 7. CDR3 bases: TGTGCCAGCAGAAGGGACAGGGGGGGAATTGAAGCTTTCTTT. Its translation: CASRRDRGGIEAFF.

This clonotype was seen just once. This chain connects TRBV27 to TRBJ1-4, with D perhaps matching TRBD1 (5 bases). The CDR3 spans 14 residues. Germline CDR1 and CDR2: MNHEY and SMNVEV (reference sequence). Trimming stripped 3 bases from V and 3 bases from J, with 8 bases between. CDR3 bases: TGTGCCAGCAGTTTGGTGGGGGCTAATGAAAAACTGTTTTTT. This encodes CASSLVGANEKLFF.

This chain connects TRBV12-3 or TRBV12-4 to TRBJ1-2; D unclear. Trimming shortened V by 3 bases and J by 7 bases, and 15 bases separated the two germline ends. The CDR3 runs 14 residues. The CDR3 spells CASSFVIDHFGYTF. The CDR3 coding sequence is TGTGCCAGCAGTTTCGTGATCGACCACTTTGGCTACACCTTC.

This clonotype was detected many times. CDR3 sequence: CASSLDSAKNIQYF. In DNA form, the CDR3 reads TGTGCCAGCAGTCTCGACAGCGCCAAAAACATTCAGTACTTC. The J gene is TRBJ2-4, the V gene TRBV6-2 or TRBV6-3, with a tentative D call TRBD1 (5 bases). V lost 5 bases to trimming and J lost 1 base, with 9 bases between them. Germline CDR1 MNHEY, CDR2 SVGEGT. The CDR3 has 14 amino acids.

The CDR3 sequence: CASSLSSGVGELFF. The CDR3 DNA follows: TGTGCCAGCAGCTTATCCAGTGGAGTCGGGGAGCTGTTTTTT. The chain has TRBV11-2 and TRBJ2-2; D not certain. V was pared by 2 bases and J by 7 bases, with 11 bases between. The CDR3 has 14 residues. Germline CDR1 is SGHAT and CDR2 is FQNNGV. Full variable domain (rest looked up from reference TRBV11-2 and TRBJ2-2): EAGVAQSPRYKIIEKRQSVAFWCNPISGHATLYWYQQILGQGPKLLIQFQNNGVVDDSQLPKDRFSAERLKGVDSTLKIQPAKLEDSAVYLCASSLSSGVGELFFGEGSRLTVL.

This clonotype showed up many times. The J gene is TRBJ2-2, the V gene TRBV7-2, with D unclear. The V gene's germline CDR1 is SGHTA and CDR2 FQGNSA. The length of the CDR3 is 15 residues. Trimming left V 0 bases short and J 2 bases short, with 7 bases between. The CDR3 DNA is TGTGCCAGCAGCTTAGCGGGTAGCAACACCGGGGAGCTGTTTTTT. Translated: CASSLAGSNTGELFF.